Detailed here is one T cell receptor (beta chain). The data are from a study of cytomegalovirus exposure and HLA in healthy donors. PCR involved 60 Vbeta and 13 Jbeta primers. Some clones are missing from TCRdb's copy, which holds only in-frame ones; the method was immunoSEQ multiplex PCR. The repertoire table contains 170,000 or so clones. Germline V gene lookup returns CDR1 MDHEN and CDR2 SYDVKM. This CDR3 contains 12 residues. The V gene lost 8 bases and the J gene lost 0 bases, with 8 bases spanning the gap. The TCR sequence derives from a man aged 30-40 years in good health and CMV-seronegative. The gene calls are TRBV28 and TRBJ2-7; D is undetermined. Sequencing was done on a sample of PBMCs. The CDR3 DNA reads as TGTGCCAGCCGTCCGAGCTCCTACGAGCAGTACTTC. Its protein product is CASRPSSYEQYF.